The 27 T cell receptor beta chains in this list originate from one sample, sequenced in a study of blood T cells in healthy people across ages. Next came a second PCR, run for about 6 to 12 cycles, which used a sample-barcoded 5' primer along with a J-beta primer mix. TCRdb recomputed calls from the 5' RACE reads with MiXCR, one row per CDR3 protein. The top ten hold about 26% of the sample, which has approximately 800,000 distinct CDR3 sequences, roughly three fifths seen once. Sequenced material: blood. These TCRs come from a man aged 35 to 55 in good health.

The V and J genes are TRBV9 and TRBJ2-3; D possibly corresponds to TRBD1 (6 bases). CDR3 size: 14 residues. Trimming removed 0 bases at V and 5 bases at J, with 10 bases between. The germline V gene encodes CDR1 SGDLS and CDR2 YYNGEE. This CDR3 is CASSVAGVRDTQYF. CDR3 coding DNA: TGTGCCAGCAGCGTAGCAGGGGTTAGAGATACGCAGTATTTT.

This clonotype was seen only a few times. A single base separates this from a much larger clone, so it may be a read error. The chain recombines TRBV20-1 with TRBJ2-1; possible D gene TRBD2, 8 bases. CDR3 length: 14 residues. Trimming stripped 6 bases from V and 9 bases from J, with 21 bases between. CDR1 is DFQATT, CDR2 SNEGSKA, per germline (reference sequence). The CDR3 here is CSARVRGAGGEQFF. The CDR3 nucleotides are TGCAGTGCCCGGGTCAGGGGGGCGGGGGGTGAGCAGTTCTTC.

V usage is TRBV15 and J usage is TRBJ1-1, with D unresolved. The germline CDR1 and CDR2 sequences are LNHNV and YYDKDF (reference sequence). CDR3 length: 18 residues. Trimming pared 0 bases from V and 0 bases from J, leaving 17 bases between. As DNA, the CDR3 is TGTGCCACCAGCAGAGATGTGGGAGGGCCGCTCTTGAACACTGAAGCTTTCTTT. Protein product: CATSRDVGGPLLNTEAFF. Looking up the rest from reference TRBV15 and TRBJ1-1 gives the full variable domain: DAMVIQNPRYQVTQFGKPVTLSCSQTLNHNVMYWYQQKSSQAPKLLFHYYDKDFNNEADTPDNFQSRRPNTSFCFLDIRSPGLGDTAMYLCATSRDVGGPLLNTEAFFGQGTRLTVV.

The CDR3 DNA reads TGCAGTGCTAATAACAGGGAAGGGCATACCTACGAGCAGTACTTC. It yields the protein CSANNREGHTYEQYF. The V gene is TRBV20-1, the J gene TRBJ2-7; perhaps TRBD1 as D (6 bases). V was clipped by 4 bases and J by 2 bases, with 18 bases between them. The CDR3 contains 15 residues. CDR1 is DFQATT, CDR2 SNEGSKA, per germline (reference sequence).

On this clonotype itself: At one end the junction does not follow the germline gene, possibly because of a read error. V usage is TRBV24-1 and J usage is TRBJ2-1; D is unclear. CDR3 length equals 16 residues. Germline values: CDR1 KGHDR, CDR2 SFDVKD. Here the CDR3 reads CAISDPRSSSYNEQFF. The CDR3 DNA follows: TGTGCCATCAGTGACCCCCGATCGAGCTCCTACAATGAGCAGTTCTTC.

The genes are TRBV4-1 and TRBJ1-2; weak D call: TRBD1 (6 bases). Trimming pared 1 base from V and 4 bases from J, leaving 13 bases between. This CDR3 comprises 15 residues. Germline CDR1 is MGHRA and CDR2 is YSYEKL. Written as DNA, the CDR3 is TGCGCCAGCAGCCAAGGCCAGGGGAGGGGCTATGGCTACACCTTC. Translation: CASSQGQGRGYGYTF.

The chain combines TRBV13 with TRBJ1-1; D is undetermined. The CDR3 is made up of 14 amino acids. V gave up 0 bases and J gave up 6 bases, with 11 bases separating them. Germline V CDR1 and CDR2: PRHDT, FYEKMQ (reference sequence). The CDR3 region is CASSLGESAPEAFF. The CDR3 bases are TGTGCCAGCAGCTTAGGGGAATCTGCTCCTGAAGCTTTCTTT.

The chain employs TRBV12-3 or TRBV12-4 and TRBJ2-6; TRBD1 aligns across 12 bases. V gave up 6 bases and J gave up 3 bases; unmatched junction bases: 9. The CDR3 consists of 18 residues. Here the CDR3 DNA reads TGTGCCAGCAGCTACACACGGGACAGGGGGCTTGGGGCCAACGTCCTGACTTTC. It encodes CASSYTRDRGLGANVLTF.

This clonotype was detected a few times. The DNA for the CDR3 is TGTGCCACAGAGCAACGGACAGGCTTGGCTTCTCGCCTCGGGCAAGAGACCCAGTACTTC. The encoded protein is CATEQRTGLASRLGQETQYF. V usage is TRBV6-2 or TRBV6-3 and J usage is TRBJ2-5, with TRBD1 identical over 7 bases. Per germline, CDR1 MNHEY and CDR2 SVGEGT. The CDR3 extends over 20 amino acids. J gave up 2 bases and V 10 bases, and 28 bases lay outside the gene matches.

The chain carries TRBV28 and TRBJ1-2; D unclear. The CDR3 runs to 15 residues. Per germline, CDR1 MDHEN and CDR2 SYDVKM. The ends were cut back, 6 bases at V and 5 bases at J, with 19 bases in the middle. The CDR3 here is CASSPGVGRRYGYTF. CDR3 DNA: TGTGCCAGCAGCCCTGGTGTGGGGAGGAGATATGGCTACACCTTC.

The chain carries TRBV14 and TRBJ1-2; D gene uncertain. Germline CDR1 reads SGHDN; CDR2 reads FVKESK. This CDR3 region has 15 residues. V was cut by 0 bases and J by 5 bases, with 13 bases left in between. Written as DNA, the CDR3 is TGTGCCAGCAGCCAAGAGTGGCAGCCGACTTATGGCTACACCTTC. This codes for CASSQEWQPTYGYTF.

The genes are TRBV18 and TRBJ2-3; TRBD2 might be the D (5 bases). The V end lost 5 bases, the J end lost 4 bases, and 16 bases lay between the germline ends. The CDR3 is 15 residues long. Looked up from germline, CDR1 is KGHSH and CDR2 is LQKENI. The CDR3 coding sequence is TGTGCCAGCTCAACGACTAATAACGTCCCAGATACGCAGTATTTT. This gives the protein CASSTTNNVPDTQYF.

The J gene is TRBJ2-7, the V gene TRBV27, with a possible D match to TRBD2 (7 bases). The CDR3 runs 13 residues. Per germline, CDR1 MNHEY and CDR2 SMNVEV (reference sequence). Trimming stripped 4 bases from V and 5 bases from J, with 12 bases between. CDR3 loop: CASSWGGGNEQYF. For the CDR3, the DNA is TGTGCCAGCAGTTGGGGAGGGGGGAACGAGCAGTACTTC.

This sequence joins TRBV6-6 and TRBJ1-1; D unclear. The CDR3 runs to 15 residues. V was shortened by 1 base and J by 0 bases, with 9 bases between the two germline ends. The germline V gene encodes CDR1 MNHNY and CDR2 SVGAGI (reference sequence). The CDR3 region has the DNA TGTGCCAGCAGTTACTTAGACTTAATGAACACTGAAGCTTTCTTT. This sequence encodes CASSYLDLMNTEAFF.

V is TRBV24-1 and J is TRBJ2-2; D is tentatively TRBD1 or TRBD2 (5 bases each). The V end was cut by 1 base, the J end by 1 base, with 9 bases between. CDR1 and CDR2 from the germline V gene are KGHDR and SFDVKD. This CDR3 is built from 16 residues. The DNA of the CDR3 is TGTGCCACCAGTGATTTTGGGACGGTGAACACCGGGGAGCTGTTTTTT. Translating it yields CATSDFGTVNTGELFF.

As regards this clonotype: The junction departs from germline at one end; a sequencing error may be responsible. The chain has TRBV28 and TRBJ2-5, with TRBD1 matching 9 bases. This CDR3 has 13 residues. Germline values: CDR1 MDHEN, CDR2 SYDVKM. The CDR3 is CAGRSTGGETQYF. CDR3 nucleotide sequence: TGTGCCGGCAGGTCGACAGGGGGAGAGACCCAGTACTTC.

V gene TRBV28 combines with J gene TRBJ2-5; D is uncertain. V lost 5 bases and J 0 bases, leaving 10 bases between the germline ends. The CDR3 is 14 amino acids. Looked up from germline, CDR1 is MDHEN and CDR2 is SYDVKM. CDR3 in DNA: TGTGCCAGCAGTCTTTACGAAAACCAAGAGACCCAGTACTTC. Translating gives CASSLYENQETQYF.

This chain links TRBV20-1 with TRBJ2-1; TRBD2 might be the D (6 bases). The germline CDR1 and CDR2 sequences are DFQATT and SNEGSKA (reference sequence). The V end lost 0 bases, the J end lost 7 bases, and 28 bases lay between the germline ends. This CDR3 has 19 residues. CDR3 DNA: TGCAGTGCTAGAGATATTTACGGGAGCTCCCCTCAAACTTTAAATGAGCAGTTCTTC. It translates to CSARDIYGSSPQTLNEQFF.

V usage is TRBV2 and J usage is TRBJ2-5, with a tentative D call TRBD2 (6 bases). Germline loops: CDR1 SNHLY, CDR2 FYNNEI. Trimming took 6 bases from V and 5 from J, leaving 13 bases between them. The CDR3 is 13 amino acids. CDR3: CASRGDSSETQYF. The CDR3 DNA sequence: TGTGCCAGCAGAGGGGACTCTTCGGAGACCCAGTACTTC.

The genes are TRBV11-3 and TRBJ1-1; TRBD1 might be the D (6 bases). In germline, CDR1 is SGHNT, CDR2 YENEEA. This CDR3 is built from 14 residues. The V end was cut by 10 bases, the J end by 6 bases, with 21 bases between. CDR3 region: CAIIVGHHCPEAFF. The CDR3 DNA reads as TGTGCCATCATTGTGGGACACCACTGTCCTGAAGCTTTCTTT.

Concerning this clonotype itself: A junction boundary mismatches the germline segment, possibly from a read error. V is TRBV7-2 and J is TRBJ2-3; TRBD2 matches at 8 bases. Germline assignment: CDR1 SGHTA and CDR2 FQGNSA. CDR3 length equals 15 residues. CDR3 coding DNA: TGTGCCAGCAGCTTAGACGGGAGGGCGAAGGAAGAGCAGTACTTT. Its translation is CASSLDGRAKEEQYF.

This clonotype was seen once. The chain uses TRBV2 and TRBJ2-6; D unclear. The CDR3 is 14 residues long. In germline, CDR1 is SNHLY, CDR2 FYNNEI. V shed 10 bases and J shed 2 bases, with 12 bases lying between them. DNA of the CDR3: TGTGCCACAAAGTGGGGTACTGGGGCCAACGTCCTGACTTTC. This translates into CATKWGTGANVLTF.

The chain joins TRBV15 to TRBJ2-5; no clear D gene. The germline V gene has CDR1 LNHNV and CDR2 YYDKDF (reference sequence). V lost 1 base and J 5 bases, leaving 14 bases between the germline ends. This CDR3 has 15 residues. CDR3 sequence: CATSRVSGSVETQYF. In nucleotides, the CDR3 is TGTGCCACCAGCAGAGTTTCGGGCTCTGTGGAGACCCAGTACTTC.

This clonotype has only a few counts. The rearrangement links TRBV20-1 to TRBJ2-5; D is possibly TRBD1 (6 bases). This CDR3 is built from 15 residues. The V end lost 3 bases, the J end lost 1 base, and 15 bases lay between the germline ends. Germline V lookup: CDR1 DFQATT, CDR2 SNEGSKA (reference sequence). CDR3 coding DNA: TGCAGTGCTAGGGGGGTCTCGGACAGCCAAGAGACCCAGTACTTC. This codes for CSARGVSDSQETQYF.

V and J are TRBV9 and TRBJ2-1, with D tentatively TRBD1 (5 bases). This CDR3 contains 16 residues. V dropped 0 bases and J dropped 9 bases, with 19 bases sitting between them. Germline-derived CDR1 and CDR2 are SGDLS and YYNGEE. The CDR3 sequence: CASSVGPGRLAAEQFF. The DNA for the CDR3 is TGTGCCAGCAGCGTAGGTCCAGGGCGACTTGCTGCTGAGCAGTTCTTC.

This clonotype was recorded a few times. CDR3: CASSLATGGPNYGYTF. The CDR3 DNA follows: TGTGCCAGCAGCTTAGCTACAGGGGGACCGAACTATGGCTACACCTTC. The chain couples TRBV7-8 to TRBJ1-2, with 8 bases aligning to TRBD1. Trimming took 0 bases from V and 2 from J; bases not matched to a gene: 5. The CDR3 runs 16 residues. Germline CDR1 is SGHVS and CDR2 is FQNEAQ.

J is TRBJ1-5 and V is TRBV3-1; D may be TRBD1 (5 bases). The CDR3 runs 13 residues. Germline CDR1 reads LGHDT; CDR2 reads YNNKEL (reference sequence). Deletions cut 3 bases from V and 3 bases from J, with 6 bases between. The CDR3 DNA reads as TGTGCCAGCAGCCAGGGGGACAATCAGCCCCAGCATTTT. Translated: CASSQGDNQPQHF. The full variable domain, rest sourced from reference TRBV3-1 and TRBJ1-5, is DTAVSQTPKYLVTQMGNDKSIKCEQNLGHDTMYWYKQDSKKFLKIMFSYNNKELIINETVPNRFSPKSPDKAHLNLHINSLELGDSAVYFCASSQGDNQPQHFGDGTRLSIL.